The T cell receptor beta chain under discussion was sequenced for a study of shared clonotypes between healthy human individuals (dated by TCRdb to the early 2020s). Notes on the research overall: The cohort included a few men and a couple of women between 18 and 49 years of age. For each donor, three plates each were used for CD4 naive and CD4 memory, two plates were used for CD8 naive, and one plate was used for CD8 memory. Blood TCR repertoires of five healthy adults were deeply sequenced to estimate repertoire size and the extent of clonotype sharing between individuals. Libraries were prepared and TCR repertoires were sequenced by different laboratories using diverse techniques, in order to increase sequencing depth and limit assay-specific biases. Per donor, leukapheresis produced somewhere between about 0.85 and 10 billion PBMCs.

With respect to this clone: Which antigen it targets is not known. The sample holds no much larger clone one base away, and base qualities are not on file.

Counted from cysteine to phenylalanine, this CDR3 has 14 amino acids. Only the CDR3 region is kept as DNA, spanning 42 bases read in frame from base 1. From a lookup of the germline V gene (reference sequence), CDR1 and CDR2 are SEHNR and FQNEAQ. Deletion took 2 bases off V and 6 bases off J, with a span of 10 bases between the germline ends. Using the deep immunoSEQ assay, TCR CDR3 regions were amplified from genomic DNA by multiplex PCR. Extracted genomic DNA from each cell subset was distributed evenly across all wells of several immunoSEQ 96-well plates, and each plate was treated as a replicate. For sorted subsets, 200 ng of genomic DNA, equivalent to around 30,000 T cell genomes, went into each replicate PCR. Purified libraries were measured with a Qubit 3.0 fluorometer, size-checked on a Bioanalyzer 2100, and measured again with the KAPA Library Quantification kit. Each immunoSEQ 96-well plate was sequenced on its own single-read 150-cycle Illumina NextSeq 550 flow cell. On the study's bioinformatics: Because the immunoSEQ output held only junctional sequences and lacked quality scores, the filtering could not match the filtering applied to full-length reads. Sequences were annotated with PyIR, a Python wrapper for IgBLAST v1.9, and V/J genes and CDR3 were assigned using IMGT germline references. Any read was removed if the V/J assignment was weak (E-value above 1e-6), the CDR3 was missing, or the read contained stop codons, out-of-frame junctions, or ambiguous translated residues. V3J clonotypes were defined as sequences sharing an identical inferred V gene, J gene, and CDR3 amino acid sequence. The percentage overlap between two repertoires was calculated by dividing the number of shared unique clonotypes by the size of the smaller repertoire. Richness of each repertoire was evaluated using RTK rarefaction, the Chao1 estimator, and Recon v2.1 estimates of unobserved clonotypes. OLGA was used to compute generation probabilities for all TCRbeta clonotypes that the gDNA method yielded from a handful of donors. This is the immuneACCESS table as TCRdb keeps it, with only in-frame sequences that have V and J called. A part of the clones is gone; compared with another copy, unresolved V genes explain less than half, and the rest is unexplained. V, J and clone size are those of that table, while D and trimming were read from the DNA. The table for this sample lists nearly 2 million clones; approximately 94% of them were counted only once. The ten largest clones represent around 1.2% of the sample.

For the CD8 naive samples, CD45RO-negative cells were positively selected for CCR7, yielding a CD45RA+CCR7+ population from which TemRA cells were excluded. The donors were healthy, HIV-negative adults who had no recently reported acute infections or vaccinations. All donors were Caucasian adults living in Nashville, Tennessee, USA. After blood collection by leukapheresis, PBMCs were isolated using Ficoll-Histopaque density gradient centrifugation and then cryopreserved in the vapor phase of liquid nitrogen. Purity and quantity of every magnetically sorted T cell population were checked by analytical flow cytometry. Genomic DNA was isolated from each sorted fraction and quantified by UV absorbance on a Nanodrop 2000c. Here is what the overall study found, with its caveats: Even with the large sequencing depth, rarefaction of the sorted-subset datasets indicated that sequencing was incomplete. The small number of donors limited the genetic and exposure-history diversity represented. Naive subsets generally had larger estimated clonotype richness than memory subsets. Based on pairwise subsampling, the degree of clonotype sharing among donors was expected to be affected by sequencing depth. Sampling was restricted to blood, and TCR repertoires in tissue are likely to differ from TCR repertoires in blood. Sharing across a few donors was observed for approximately 5% of naive CD4, less than 4% of naive CD8, 2% to 2.5% of memory CD4, and roughly 0.4% of memory CD8 clonotypes. Clonotypes shared by all four sorted-subset donors showed higher generation probabilities than non-shared clonotypes.

The chain is assembled from TRBV7-9 and TRBJ2-2, with the D gene too uncertain to name. Sequenced material: naive CD8+ T cells sorted from blood. This specimen's cell subset or site label, interpreted: CD45RA+CCR7+. The receptor's source is a man aged 18 to 30 in good health. The CDR3 reads CASSLSQSPGELFF. The DNA sequence is given as TGTGCCAGCAGCTTAAGTCAGTCGCCCGGGGAGCTGTTTTTT.